This entry lists 28 T cell receptor beta chains sequenced from one sample in a study of T-cell memory formation after mild COVID-19. MiXCR was run by TCRdb on the 5' RACE reads, yielding one entry per CDR3 protein. The sample has about 150,000 distinct CDR3 sequences, approximately 26% seen once. The sample consisted of PBMCs or a T cell subset sorted from them (not recorded which). These receptors all stem from an adult woman who had mild COVID-19 (a few samples of this study predate the infection). Cell type and time point are not known.

There are a few counts of this clonotype. The chain couples TRBV5-1 to TRBJ2-7; a weak D match, TRBD2 (6 bases). Trimming cost V 10 bases and J 2 bases, with 13 bases left between them. CDR3 size: 12 residues. Per the germline V gene, CDR1 is SGHRS and CDR2 is YFSETQ. Written as DNA, the CDR3 is TGCGCCGTTTCCGGGAGTGCCTACGAGCAGTACTTC. It specifies CAVSGSAYEQYF.

V usage is TRBV9 and J usage is TRBJ1-1; D perhaps matches TRBD1 (6 bases). The CDR3 sequence is 13 residues long. The germline CDR1 and CDR2 sequences are SGDLS and YYNGEE. V lost 5 bases and J 0 bases, leaving 8 bases between the germline ends. CDR3 amino acids: CASRGTMNTEAFF. CDR3 coding DNA: TGTGCCAGCAGGGGGACAATGAACACTGAAGCTTTCTTT.

The chain joins TRBV12-5 to TRBJ1-2, with D unresolved. The CDR3 extends over 12 amino acids. V gave up 0 bases and J gave up 10 bases, with 9 bases separating them. Per the germline V gene, CDR1 is LGHNT and CDR2 is FRNRAP. CDR3 residues: CASGLVGRDYTF. The CDR3, as DNA: TGTGCTAGTGGTTTGGTTGGGCGGGACTACACCTTC.

This clonotype was observed a handful of times. The chain uses TRBV4-1 and TRBJ1-2; no firm D call. This CDR3 comprises 15 residues. Trimming took 0 bases from V and 3 from J, leaving 11 bases between them. Germline CDR1 MGHRA, CDR2 YSYEKL. The CDR3 spells CASSQERWEDYGYTF. CDR3 DNA sequence: TGCGCCAGCAGCCAAGAACGGTGGGAAGACTATGGCTACACCTTC.

This clonotype was detected a few times. This chain joins TRBV24-1 and TRBJ2-7; D perhaps matches TRBD1 (5 bases). This CDR3 is built from 12 residues. Germline CDR1 and CDR2: KGHDR and SFDVKD. Trimming stripped 6 bases from V and 3 bases from J, with 8 bases between. The CDR3 sequence: CATSPQGYEQYF. CDR3 coding DNA: TGTGCCACCAGTCCGCAGGGCTACGAGCAGTACTTC.

The chain is built from TRBV4-1 and TRBJ1-1; D ambiguous. CDR1 and CDR2 from the germline V gene are MGHRA and YSYEKL. The CDR3 has 14 residues. The V end lost 3 bases, the J end lost 1 base, and 9 bases lay between the germline ends. The CDR3 bases are TGCGCCAGCAGCCATACCGGAGGGAACACTGAAGCTTTCTTT. Encoded protein: CASSHTGGNTEAFF.

This chain links TRBV5-5 with TRBJ2-7, with 10 bases lining up with TRBD2. Per germline, CDR1 SGHKS and CDR2 YYEKEE (reference sequence). The V gene end was trimmed by 0 bases and the J gene end by 0 bases; junction bases not matched to a gene: 6. The CDR3 contains 17 residues. CDR3: CASSLVLAGSSSYEQYF. The DNA of the CDR3 is TGTGCCAGCAGCTTGGTACTAGCGGGGTCGAGCTCCTACGAGCAGTACTTC.

This clonotype was counted only a few times. The chain combines TRBV4-1 with TRBJ1-1; the D is unclear. CDR1 and CDR2 (germline): MGHRA, YSYEKL. The CDR3 consists of 13 residues. Trimming cost V 6 bases and J 6 bases, with 14 bases left between them. As DNA, the CDR3 is TGCGCCAGCAGACTAGAGGGTGACGCTGAAGCTTTCTTT. Its translation: CASRLEGDAEAFF.

The genes are TRBV7-6 and TRBJ2-5, with D possibly matching TRBD2 (5 bases). The V gene's germline CDR1 is SGHVS and CDR2 FNYEAQ. The CDR3 spans 13 residues. V was clipped by 1 base and J by 5 bases, with 8 bases between them. The CDR3 loop reads CASSLGGWETQYF. The CDR3 nucleotides read TGTGCCAGCAGCTTAGGAGGGTGGGAGACCCAGTACTTC.

The chain carries TRBV27 and TRBJ2-1; 13 nucleotides line up with TRBD2. The germline CDR1 and CDR2 sequences are MNHEY and SMNVEV (reference sequence). CDR3 length equals 16 residues. Trimming cost V 5 bases and J 8 bases; bases outside gene matches: 9. DNA for the CDR3: TGTGCCAGCAGTACGGGACTAGCGGGAATCGGGTATGAGCAGTTCTTC. It translates to CASSTGLAGIGYEQFF.

The chain is built from TRBV24-1 and TRBJ1-2; D may be TRBD1 (5 bases). Germline CDR1 is KGHDR and CDR2 is SFDVKD. CDR3 length: 16 residues. V was pared by 1 base and J by 0 bases, with 11 bases between. This CDR3 is CATSDFREGTNYGYTF. The CDR3 DNA reads TGTGCCACCAGTGATTTTCGGGAGGGGACTAACTATGGCTACACCTTC.

The V and J genes are TRBV4-1 and TRBJ1-1; D is possibly TRBD1 (5 bases). Germline loops: CDR1 MGHRA, CDR2 YSYEKL. This CDR3 is built from 16 residues. Between the trimmed V and J ends, which lost 1 base and 4 bases, there was a span of 16 bases. CDR3 protein: CASSQAFIQGGTEAFF. CDR3 coding DNA: TGCGCCAGCAGCCAAGCTTTCATCCAGGGTGGCACTGAAGCTTTCTTT.

This clonotype occurred a few times. The gene calls are TRBV10-1 and TRBJ1-6; the D gene is possibly TRBD1 (5 bases). The CDR3 is 17 residues long. Trimming shortened V by 3 bases and J by 0 bases, and 12 bases separated the two germline ends. Germline lookup yields CDR1 WNHNN and CDR2 SYGVQD (reference sequence). The CDR3 sequence: CASSEDSASSYNSPLHF. The CDR3 DNA sequence: TGCGCCAGCAGTGAAGACAGCGCCAGCTCCTATAATTCACCCCTCCACTTT.

The CDR3 region is CASSLYGAWDEAFF. The CDR3 nucleotides read TGTGCCAGCAGCTTATATGGAGCCTGGGATGAAGCTTTCTTT. V and J are TRBV7-8 and TRBJ1-1, with D hard to call. CDR3 length equals 14 residues. Trimming removed 2 bases at V and 7 bases at J, with 14 bases between. CDR1 and CDR2 from the germline V gene are SGHVS and FQNEAQ. Complete variable domain (other parts from reference TRBV7-8 and TRBJ1-1): GAGVSQSPRYKVAKRGQDVALRCDPISGHVSLFWYQQALGQGPEFLTYFQNEAQLDKSGLPSDRFFAERPEGSVSTLKIQRTQQEDSAVYLCASSLYGAWDEAFFGQGTRLTVV.

The chain combines TRBV6-6 with TRBJ2-2; TRBD1 agrees at 7 bases. The J segment lost 4 bases and the V segment lost 6 bases, leaving 11 bases of the junction unmatched. The CDR3 has 16 amino acids. In germline, CDR1 is MNHNY, CDR2 SVGAGI (reference sequence). The CDR3 nucleotides read TGTGCCAGCAGCCTTAACGGACAGGAGACCACCGGGGAGCTGTTTTTT. Amino acids: CASSLNGQETTGELFF.

This clonotype was detected a few times. This chain joins TRBV9 and TRBJ1-1; 9 bases line up with TRBD1. CDR1 and CDR2 (germline): SGDLS, YYNGEE. The V and J ends lost 1 base and 0 bases, in that order; junction bases with no gene match: 7. The length of the CDR3 is 17 residues. DNA of the CDR3: TGTGCCAGCAGCGTAAGCCTGGACAGGGGCTTGAACACTGAAGCTTTCTTT. It yields the protein CASSVSLDRGLNTEAFF.

The chain is built from TRBV5-1 and TRBJ2-7; D might be TRBD1 (6 bases). CDR1 and CDR2 (germline): SGHRS, YFSETQ. V was cut by 4 bases and J by 3 bases, with 14 bases left in between. This CDR3 has 14 residues. CDR3 loop: CASSQDSYLYEQYF. DNA for the CDR3: TGCGCCAGCAGCCAGGACAGCTACCTCTACGAGCAGTACTTC.

This clonotype was seen more than once but under ten times. The chain couples TRBV4-3 to TRBJ2-1; no definite D call. Deletions cut 2 bases from V and 0 bases from J, with 11 bases between. Germline assignment: CDR1 LGHNA and CDR2 YSLEER. This CDR3 is built from 16 residues. The CDR3 region is CASSQFDSSSYNEQFF. The CDR3 DNA reads as TGCGCCAGCAGCCAATTCGACTCCAGCTCCTACAATGAGCAGTTCTTC.

This clonotype has just a few counts. The genes are TRBV5-6 and TRBJ1-2; the match to TRBD1 covers 7 bases. The CDR3 runs to 15 residues. Germline CDR1 and CDR2: SGHDT and YYEEEE. V was pared by 1 base and J by 7 bases, with 10 bases of the junction left unmatched. The CDR3 DNA is TGTGCCAGCAGCTTGATGTTAGGGGGCGTTATTGGCTACACCTTC. Its protein product is CASSLMLGGVIGYTF.

The rearrangement uses TRBV7-9 and TRBJ2-3; D is ambiguous. The length of the CDR3 is 13 residues. Germline CDR1 is SEHNR and CDR2 is FQNEAQ (reference sequence). Trimming shortened V by 5 bases and J by 6 bases, and 12 bases separated the two germline ends. The DNA of the CDR3 is TGTGCCAGCAGCCGCCTGATGGACGATACGCAGTATTTT. This gives the protein CASSRLMDDTQYF.

J is TRBJ1-2 and V is TRBV15; the D gene is possibly TRBD1 (5 bases). Between the trimmed V and J ends, which lost 0 bases and 6 bases, there was a span of 14 bases. This CDR3 comprises 15 residues. Germline assignment: CDR1 LNHNV and CDR2 YYDKDF (reference sequence). The CDR3 loop reads CATSRDAPWGDGYTF. The CDR3 DNA sequence: TGTGCCACCAGCAGAGATGCCCCGTGGGGGGATGGCTACACCTTC.

The J gene is TRBJ2-1, the V gene TRBV12-3 or TRBV12-4, with D perhaps matching TRBD1 (6 bases). Trimming removed 10 bases at V and 7 bases at J, with 20 bases between. The length of the CDR3 is 14 residues. The CDR3 sequence is CATLEQGTGNEQFF. Here the CDR3 DNA reads TGTGCCACCCTAGAACAGGGTACGGGAAATGAGCAGTTCTTC.

This clonotype has more than one count but fewer than ten. V gene TRBV24-1 combines with J gene TRBJ2-5, with 8 bases fitting TRBD2. J was trimmed by 5 bases and V by 3 bases; bases with no gene match: 7. The CDR3 is made up of 15 amino acids. CDR1 and CDR2 from the germline V gene are KGHDR and SFDVKD. CDR3 loop: CATSDGGTSGETQYF. CDR3 bases: TGTGCCACCAGTGATGGGGGTACTAGCGGCGAGACCCAGTACTTC.

The V call is TRBV4-1, the J call TRBJ2-5; 8 bases match TRBD2. V was pared by 4 bases and J by 4 bases, with 11 bases of the junction left unmatched. This CDR3 region has 16 residues. Germline CDR1 MGHRA, CDR2 YSYEKL. The CDR3 loop is CASSPRTSQVLETQYF. In DNA, the CDR3 is TGCGCCAGCAGCCCCCGGACTAGCCAGGTGTTAGAGACCCAGTACTTC.

This clonotype was counted between two and nine times. The chain joins TRBV7-2 to TRBJ2-3; TRBD1 might be the D (5 bases). Germline loops: CDR1 SGHTA, CDR2 FQGNSA. The V and J ends lost 1 base and 5 bases respectively, with 13 bases between them. This CDR3 has 15 residues. The CDR3 nucleotides read TGTGCCAGCAGCTTAGTCCTGGGGCTCGGAGATACGCAGTATTTT. This codes for CASSLVLGLGDTQYF.

The chain has TRBV7-9 and TRBJ2-2; 8 nucleotides line up with TRBD1. CDR3 length: 15 amino acids. Unmatched junction bases numbered 0, after V lost 3 bases and J lost 0 bases. CDR1 SEHNR and CDR2 FQNEAQ come from the germline V gene (reference sequence). In DNA form, the CDR3 reads TGTGCCAGCAGCTTGGGACAGGCGAACACCGGGGAGCTGTTTTTT. Residues: CASSLGQANTGELFF.

This clonotype appeared a few times. This sequence joins TRBV20-1 and TRBJ2-1; 13 bases line up with TRBD2. The CDR3 is 16 amino acids. Losses at the gene ends were 6 bases for V and 2 bases for J; bases not matched to a gene: 7. CDR1 is DFQATT and CDR2 is SNEGSKA in the germline V gene (reference sequence). The CDR3 loop reads CSASGLAGDPYNEQFF. As DNA, the CDR3 is TGCAGTGCGTCCGGACTAGCGGGGGACCCCTACAATGAGCAGTTCTTC.

V is TRBV2 and J is TRBJ2-3; weak D call: TRBD1 (5 bases). The germline gives CDR1 SNHLY, CDR2 FYNNEI. V lost 10 bases, J lost 1 base, and 18 bases lay in between. The CDR3 has 15 residues. CDR3 sequence reads: CATLLGVSGTDTQYF. The CDR3 bases are TGTGCCACCCTATTAGGGGTTTCGGGCACAGATACGCAGTATTTT. Filled out from reference TRBV2 and TRBJ2-3, the complete variable domain reads EPEVTQTPSHQVTQMGQEVILRCVPISNHLYFYWYRQILGQKVEFLVSFYNNEISEKSEIFDDQFSVERPDGSNFTLKIRSTKLEDSAMYFCATLLGVSGTDTQYFGPGTRLTVL.